This TCR beta chain was profiled in a study of blood T cell repertoires in COVID-19. Study summary: Acute and convalescent COVID-19 specimens originated in the United States, Italy and Spain. PBMCs, B-cell-depleted T cells, or T cells were the source of the cDNA or gDNA that made up the material.

Using immunoSEQ multiplex PCR, the repertoire was profiled, and TCRdb retains in-frame clones only, with some absent. The repertoire holds roughly 62,000 clones, with 65% to 85% as singletons. Seattle's enrolled individuals joined amid active infection and were then monitored longitudinally. The sequencing input was peripheral blood. This clonotype originated in a man older than 75 with COVID-19, enrolled during active disease.

For the CDR3, the DNA is TGTGCCAGCAGTCACCCCACAGGGAACACTGAAGCTTTCTTT. This codes for CASSHPTGNTEAFF. The chain is built from TRBV6-5 and TRBJ1-1; weak D call: TRBD1 (5 bases). V gave up 5 bases and J gave up 1 base, with 11 bases separating them. The CDR3 has 14 amino acids. CDR1 and CDR2 from the germline V gene are MNHEY and SVGAGI.